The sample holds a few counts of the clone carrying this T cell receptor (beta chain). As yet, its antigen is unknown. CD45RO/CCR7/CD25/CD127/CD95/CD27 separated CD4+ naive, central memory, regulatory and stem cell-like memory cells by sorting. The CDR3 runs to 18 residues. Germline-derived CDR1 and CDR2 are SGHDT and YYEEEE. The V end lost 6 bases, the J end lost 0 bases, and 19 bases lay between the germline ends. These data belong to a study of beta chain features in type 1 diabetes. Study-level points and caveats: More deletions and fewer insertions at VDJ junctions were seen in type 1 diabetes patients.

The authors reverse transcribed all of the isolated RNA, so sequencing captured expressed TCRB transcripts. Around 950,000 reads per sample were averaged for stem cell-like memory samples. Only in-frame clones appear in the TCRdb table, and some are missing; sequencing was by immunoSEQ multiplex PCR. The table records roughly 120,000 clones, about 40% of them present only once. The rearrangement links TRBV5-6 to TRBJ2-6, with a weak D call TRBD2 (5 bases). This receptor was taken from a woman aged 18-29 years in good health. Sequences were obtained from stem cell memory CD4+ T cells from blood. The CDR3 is CASTPAGRPNSGANVLTF. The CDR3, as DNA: TGTGCCAGCACCCCGGCGGGCAGGCCTAACTCTGGGGCCAACGTCCTGACTTTC.